Below are 10 T cell receptor beta chains sequenced from a single sample in a study of cytomegalovirus exposure and HLA in healthy donors. In the PCR, 60 Vbeta and 13 Jbeta primers were used. TCRdb's table, derived via immunoSEQ multiplex PCR, lists solely in-frame clones and lacks some. The table records about 150,000 clones, around 73% of them present only once. The sample consisted of PBMCs. The receptors here all came from a male donor in good health and CMV-seronegative.

The chain employs TRBV7-2 and TRBJ2-3, with D possibly matching TRBD1 (5 bases). Trimming took off 5 bases at V and 8 bases at J, with 11 bases between the two ends. The CDR3 loop spans 12 amino acids. Germline CDR1 is SGHTA and CDR2 is FQGNSA. The CDR3 sequence is CASSTSRGTQYF. CDR3 in DNA: TGTGCCAGCAGCACCTCTAGGGGTACGCAGTATTTT.

In this sample, this clone turned up once. The sample contains more than one DNA sequence encoding this CDR3. This rearrangement joins TRBV5-1 to TRBJ2-6, with D possibly TRBD2 on 5 matching bases. This CDR3 region has 15 residues. V was clipped by 2 bases and J by 4 bases, with 10 bases between them. Germline V gene data show CDR1 as SGHRS and CDR2 as YFSETQ. The CDR3 DNA sequence: TGCGCCAGCAGCTTAACGGGGTCAGGGGCCAACGTCCTGACTTTC. Translating it yields CASSLTGSGANVLTF.

In the case of this clone: This sample also contains other DNA sequences that code for the same CDR3. The chain couples TRBV6-1 to TRBJ1-2; D is possibly TRBD1 (5 bases). The germline V gene has CDR1 MNHNS and CDR2 SASEGT. The CDR3 is 13 amino acids. The V end was cut by 3 bases, the J end by 4 bases, with 9 bases between. The CDR3 DNA reads as TGTGCCAGCAGTGACCAGGGTGGCTATGGCTACACCTTC. This sequence encodes CASSDQGGYGYTF.

Turning to this clone: The sample contains more than one DNA sequence encoding this CDR3. This chain links TRBV28 with TRBJ1-5; the D gene is possibly TRBD1 (6 bases). The germline CDR1 and CDR2 sequences are MDHEN and SYDVKM. V shed 3 bases and J shed 2 bases, with 8 bases lying between them. The CDR3 sequence is 14 residues long. The CDR3 DNA is TGTGCCAGCAGTTTGAGACAGGGCAATCAGCCCCAGCATTTT. It translates to CASSLRQGNQPQHF.

The chain links TRBV4-1 to TRBJ2-7; TRBD2 matches at 11 bases. Germline values: CDR1 MGHRA, CDR2 YSYEKL. The V and J ends lost 0 bases and 6 bases, in that order; junction bases with no gene match: 7. This CDR3 is built from 16 residues. CDR3 in amino acids: CASSQDRTSGSGEQYF. CDR3 sequence (DNA): TGCGCCAGCAGCCAAGATAGAACTAGCGGGAGTGGCGAGCAGTACTTC.

The rearrangement links TRBV27 to TRBJ2-3; D is perhaps TRBD2 (6 bases). V lost 8 bases to trimming and J lost 1 base, with 22 bases between them. CDR1 is MNHEY and CDR2 is SMNVEV in the germline V gene (reference sequence). This CDR3 spans 17 amino acids. CDR3 nucleotides: TGTGCCAGCGGATACATACCAACGGGACTGGGCACAGATACGCAGTATTTT. It is translated as CASGYIPTGLGTDTQYF.

The CDR3 here is CASSLGTGVQMNTEAFF. The CDR3, as DNA: TGTGCCAGCAGCTTGGGGACAGGGGTACAGATGAACACTGAAGCTTTCTTT. J is TRBJ1-1 and V is TRBV5-4; the match to TRBD1 covers 9 bases. Germline V gives CDR1 SGHNT, CDR2 YYREEE (reference sequence). V shed 0 bases and J 0 bases; nucleotides not matched to a gene: 6. The CDR3 contains 17 residues.

The chain combines TRBV11-2 with TRBJ2-1; 10 bases fit TRBD2. The CDR3 covers 14 residues. The junction had 4 bases not matched to a gene; V was cut back by 5 bases and J by 6 bases. Per germline, CDR1 SGHAT and CDR2 FQNNGV. The CDR3 loop is CASSPRLAGNEQFF. Written as DNA, the CDR3 is TGTGCCAGCAGCCCGAGACTAGCGGGCAATGAGCAGTTCTTC.

The genes are TRBV14 and TRBJ1-1; D not certain. Germline assignment: CDR1 SGHDN and CDR2 FVKESK. This CDR3 has 15 amino acids. The ends were cut back, 3 bases at V and 6 bases at J, with 17 bases in the middle. CDR3 DNA sequence: TGTGCCAGCAGCCATTCTACTAGGGAGGCGGCTGAAGCTTTCTTT. Its translation: CASSHSTREAAEAFF.

This clone occurred a few times. The chain joins TRBV4-3 to TRBJ2-1; no definite D call. This CDR3 is 15 amino acids long. From germline, CDR1 is LGHNA and CDR2 YSLEER. Between the trimmed V and J ends, which lost 0 bases and 1 base, there was a span of 7 bases. In DNA form, the CDR3 reads TGCGCCAGCAGCCAAGATGCGAGTTCCTACAATGAGCAGTTCTTC. Its translation is CASSQDASSYNEQFF.